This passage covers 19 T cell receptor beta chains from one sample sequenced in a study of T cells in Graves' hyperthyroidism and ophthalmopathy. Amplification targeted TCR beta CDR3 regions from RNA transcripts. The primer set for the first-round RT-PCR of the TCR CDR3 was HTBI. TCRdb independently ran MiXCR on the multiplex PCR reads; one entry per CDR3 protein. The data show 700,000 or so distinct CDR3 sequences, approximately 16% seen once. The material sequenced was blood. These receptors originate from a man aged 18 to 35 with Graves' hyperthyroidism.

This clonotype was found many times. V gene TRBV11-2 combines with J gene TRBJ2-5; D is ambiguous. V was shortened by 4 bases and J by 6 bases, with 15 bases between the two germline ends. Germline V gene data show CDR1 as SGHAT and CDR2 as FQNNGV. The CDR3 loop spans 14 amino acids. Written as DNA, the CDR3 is TGTGCCAGCAGCTCCACCGGGCCATGGAAGACCCAGTACTTC. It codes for CASSSTGPWKTQYF.

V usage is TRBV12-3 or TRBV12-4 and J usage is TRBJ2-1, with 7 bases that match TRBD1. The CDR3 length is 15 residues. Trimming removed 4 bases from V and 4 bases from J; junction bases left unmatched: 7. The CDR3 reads CASSYRDSRYNEQFF. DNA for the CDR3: TGTGCCAGCAGTTACCGGGACAGCAGATACAATGAGCAGTTCTTC.

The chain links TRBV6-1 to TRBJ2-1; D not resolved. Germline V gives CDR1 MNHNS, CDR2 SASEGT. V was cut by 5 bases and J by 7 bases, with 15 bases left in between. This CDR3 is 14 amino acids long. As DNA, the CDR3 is TGTGCCAGCAGTAGCGTGGGGAACGTTAATGAGCAGTTCTTC. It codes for CASSSVGNVNEQFF.

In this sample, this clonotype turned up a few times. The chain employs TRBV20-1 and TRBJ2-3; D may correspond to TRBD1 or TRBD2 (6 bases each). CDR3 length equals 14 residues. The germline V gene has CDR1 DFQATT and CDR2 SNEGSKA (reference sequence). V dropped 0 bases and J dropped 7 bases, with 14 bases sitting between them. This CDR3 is CSARDQAGGHTQYF. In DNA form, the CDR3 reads TGCAGTGCTAGAGATCAGGCCGGGGGCCATACGCAGTATTTT.

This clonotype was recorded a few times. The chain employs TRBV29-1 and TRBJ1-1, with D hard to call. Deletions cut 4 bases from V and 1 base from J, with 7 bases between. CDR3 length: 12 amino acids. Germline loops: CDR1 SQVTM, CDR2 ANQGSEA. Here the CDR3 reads CSVGRPNTEAFF. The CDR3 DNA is TGCAGCGTTGGAAGACCGAACACTGAAGCTTTCTTT.

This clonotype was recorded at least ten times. CDR3 sequence (DNA): TGTGCCAGCACCAGCACGCGGGCTCGGGGAAACACCATATATTTT. Its protein is CASTSTRARGNTIYF. The chain is built from TRBV6-1 and TRBJ1-3; D unresolved. The ends were cut back, 7 bases at V and 4 bases at J, with 17 bases in the middle. The CDR3 has 15 amino acids. Looked up from germline, CDR1 is MNHNS and CDR2 is SASEGT.

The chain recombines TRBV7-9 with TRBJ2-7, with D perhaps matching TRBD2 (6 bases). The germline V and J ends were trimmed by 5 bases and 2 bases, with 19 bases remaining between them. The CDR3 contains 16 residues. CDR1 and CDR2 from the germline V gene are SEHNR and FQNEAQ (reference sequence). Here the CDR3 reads CASSSYPGLLAYEQYF. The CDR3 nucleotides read TGTGCCAGCAGCAGCTATCCGGGACTTTTAGCCTACGAGCAGTACTTC.

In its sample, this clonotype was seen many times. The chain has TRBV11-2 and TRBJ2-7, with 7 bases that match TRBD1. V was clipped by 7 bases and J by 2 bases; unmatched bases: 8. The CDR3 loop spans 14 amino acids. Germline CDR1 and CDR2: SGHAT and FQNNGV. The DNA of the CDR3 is TGTGCCAGCACCCAAGGGGGCAGAGCCTACGAGCAGTACTTC. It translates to CASTQGGRAYEQYF.

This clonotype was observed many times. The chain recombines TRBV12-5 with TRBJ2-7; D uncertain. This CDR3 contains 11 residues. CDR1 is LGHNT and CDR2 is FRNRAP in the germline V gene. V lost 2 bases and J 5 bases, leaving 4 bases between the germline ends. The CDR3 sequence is CASGLPHEQYF. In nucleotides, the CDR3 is TGTGCTAGTGGTTTGCCCCACGAGCAGTACTTC.

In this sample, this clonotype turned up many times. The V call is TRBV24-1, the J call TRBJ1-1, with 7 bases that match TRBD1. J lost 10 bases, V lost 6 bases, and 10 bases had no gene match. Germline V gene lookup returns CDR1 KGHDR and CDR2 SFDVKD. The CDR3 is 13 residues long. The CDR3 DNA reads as TGTGCCACCAGTAACCGGGACAGCGTTCCAGCTTTCTTT. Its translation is CATSNRDSVPAFF.

In nucleotides, the CDR3 is TGTGCCAGCACGCCTTGGCGGGAGGGCTACGAGCAGTACTTC. Protein product: CASTPWREGYEQYF. The chain is built from TRBV7-3 and TRBJ2-7; 9 positions agree with TRBD2. Germline lookup yields CDR1 SGHTA and CDR2 FQGTGA. J lost 3 bases, V lost 7 bases, and 7 bases had no gene match. This CDR3 has 14 amino acids.

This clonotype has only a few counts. CDR3 DNA sequence: TGTGCCAGCAGCGTAGGGGGCGACTCCTACAATGAGCAGTTCTTC. Its protein is CASSVGGDSYNEQFF. The J gene is TRBJ2-1, the V gene TRBV9, with D tentatively TRBD1 (5 bases). V shed 0 bases and J shed 0 bases, with 7 bases lying between them. The CDR3 is 15 amino acids. From germline, CDR1 is SGDLS and CDR2 YYNGEE.

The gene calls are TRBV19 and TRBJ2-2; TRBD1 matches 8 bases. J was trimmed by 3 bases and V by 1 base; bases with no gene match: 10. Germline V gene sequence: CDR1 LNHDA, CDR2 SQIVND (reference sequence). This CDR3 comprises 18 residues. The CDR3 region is CASSIVLIYRGYTGELFF. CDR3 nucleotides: TGTGCCAGTAGTATAGTATTAATATACAGGGGGTACACCGGGGAGCTGTTTTTT. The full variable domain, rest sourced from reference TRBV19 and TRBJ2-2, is DGGITQSPKYLFRKEGQNVTLSCEQNLNHDAMYWYRQDPGQGLRLIYYSQIVNDFQKGDIAEGYSVSREKKESFPLTVTSAQKNPTAFYLCASSIVLIYRGYTGELFFGEGSRLTVL.

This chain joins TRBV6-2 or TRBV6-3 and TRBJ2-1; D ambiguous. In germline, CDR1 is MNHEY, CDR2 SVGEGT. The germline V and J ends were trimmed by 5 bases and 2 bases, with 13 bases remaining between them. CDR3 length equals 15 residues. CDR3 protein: CASSAHPTAYNEQFF. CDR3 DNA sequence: TGTGCCAGCAGTGCCCACCCGACTGCCTACAATGAGCAGTTCTTC.

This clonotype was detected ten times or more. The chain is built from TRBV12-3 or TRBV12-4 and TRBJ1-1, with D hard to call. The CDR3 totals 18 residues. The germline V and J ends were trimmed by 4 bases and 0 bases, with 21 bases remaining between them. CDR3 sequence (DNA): TGTGCCAGCAGTTCGCCCCCTGACACCTCGTCCATGAACACTGAAGCTTTCTTT. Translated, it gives CASSSPPDTSSMNTEAFF.

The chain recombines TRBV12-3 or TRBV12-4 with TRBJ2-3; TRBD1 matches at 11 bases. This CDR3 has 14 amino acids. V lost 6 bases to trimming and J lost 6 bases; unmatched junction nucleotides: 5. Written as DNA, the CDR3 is TGTGCCAGCAGATTTGGACAGGGGGCCGATACGCAGTATTTT. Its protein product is CASRFGQGADTQYF.

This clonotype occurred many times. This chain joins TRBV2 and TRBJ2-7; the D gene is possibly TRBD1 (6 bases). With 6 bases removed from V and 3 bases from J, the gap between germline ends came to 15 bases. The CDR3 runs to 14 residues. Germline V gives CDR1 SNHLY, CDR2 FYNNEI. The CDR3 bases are TGTGCCAGCAGCGCCGGGACATTGAACTACGAGCAGTACTTC. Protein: CASSAGTLNYEQYF.

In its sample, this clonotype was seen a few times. The CDR3 sequence is CATRRDLDRGELFF. Here the CDR3 DNA reads TGTGCCACGCGCCGGGACTTAGACCGCGGGGAGCTGTTTTTT. The V call is TRBV15, the J call TRBJ2-2; possible D gene TRBD2, 6 bases. Between the trimmed V and J ends, which lost 9 bases and 7 bases, there was a span of 18 bases. The CDR3 runs 14 residues. CDR1 is LNHNV, CDR2 YYDKDF, per germline (reference sequence).

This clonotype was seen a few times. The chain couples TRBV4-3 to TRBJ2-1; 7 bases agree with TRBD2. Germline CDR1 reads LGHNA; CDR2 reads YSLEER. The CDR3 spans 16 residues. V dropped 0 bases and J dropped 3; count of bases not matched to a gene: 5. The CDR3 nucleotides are TGCGCCAGCAGCCAAGAGGGAGGGAACCTCTACAATGAGCAGTTCTTC. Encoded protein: CASSQEGGNLYNEQFF.